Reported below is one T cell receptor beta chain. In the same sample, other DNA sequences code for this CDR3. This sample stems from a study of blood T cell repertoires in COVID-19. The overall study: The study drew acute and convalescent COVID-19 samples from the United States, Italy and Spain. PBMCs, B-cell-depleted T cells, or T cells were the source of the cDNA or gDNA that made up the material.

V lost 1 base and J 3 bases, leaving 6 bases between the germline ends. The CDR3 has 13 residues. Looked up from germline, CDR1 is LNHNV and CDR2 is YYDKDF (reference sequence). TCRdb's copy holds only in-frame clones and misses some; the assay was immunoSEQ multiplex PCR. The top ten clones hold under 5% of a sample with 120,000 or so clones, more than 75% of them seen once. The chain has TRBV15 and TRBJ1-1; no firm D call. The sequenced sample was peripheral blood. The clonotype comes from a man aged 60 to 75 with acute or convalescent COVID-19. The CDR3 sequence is CATSRVSDTEAFF. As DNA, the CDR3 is TGTGCCACCAGCAGAGTAAGCGACACTGAAGCTTTCTTT. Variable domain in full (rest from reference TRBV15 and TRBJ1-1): DAMVIQNPRYQVTQFGKPVTLSCSQTLNHNVMYWYQQKSSQAPKLLFHYYDKDFNNEADTPDNFQSRRPNTSFCFLDIRSPGLGDTAMYLCATSRVSDTEAFFGQGTRLTVV.